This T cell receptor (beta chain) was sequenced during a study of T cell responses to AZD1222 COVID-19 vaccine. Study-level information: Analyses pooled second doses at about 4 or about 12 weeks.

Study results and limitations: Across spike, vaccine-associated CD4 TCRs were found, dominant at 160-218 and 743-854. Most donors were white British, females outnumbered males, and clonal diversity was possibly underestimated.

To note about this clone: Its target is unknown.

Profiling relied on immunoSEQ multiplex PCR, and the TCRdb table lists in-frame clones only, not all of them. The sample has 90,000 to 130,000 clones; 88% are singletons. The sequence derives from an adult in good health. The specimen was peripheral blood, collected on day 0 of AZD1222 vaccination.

The CDR3 sequence is CASSLTGSYEQYF. The CDR3 DNA reads as TGCGCCAGCAGCTTAACAGGCTCCTACGAGCAGTACTTC. The chain couples TRBV5-1 to TRBJ2-7, with D possibly being TRBD1 (5 bases). CDR1 SGHRS and CDR2 YFSETQ come from the germline V gene. Trimming pared 2 bases from V and 0 bases from J, leaving 6 bases between. The CDR3 is 13 residues long.